A single sample gave rise to the 20 T cell receptor beta chains below, sequenced in a study of T-cell memory formation after mild COVID-19. Each CDR3 protein is one row after TCRdb ran MiXCR on the 5' RACE reads. The sample lists about 250,000 distinct CDR3 sequences; approximately 16% were seen once. Sequenced: PBMCs or a T cell subset sorted from them (not recorded which). All receptors come from a man younger than 30 who had mild COVID-19 (a few samples of this study predate the infection). Cell type and time point are not known.

There are a few counts of this clonotype. V and J are TRBV29-1 and TRBJ2-1; D is unresolved. The CDR3 runs to 15 residues. Germline V gives CDR1 SQVTM, CDR2 ANQGSEA. The germline V and J ends were trimmed by 4 bases and 0 bases, with 13 bases remaining between them. CDR3 DNA: TGCAGCGTTGCCTCAGGCCCAAGCTCCTACAATGAGCAGTTCTTC. Its protein product is CSVASGPSSYNEQFF.

The sample holds a few counts of this clonotype. The gene calls are TRBV6-5 and TRBJ1-6; TRBD1 matches at 7 bases. The CDR3 contains 14 residues. The V and J ends lost 4 bases and 9 bases, in that order; junction bases with no gene match: 6. Per germline, CDR1 MNHEY and CDR2 SVGAGI. The CDR3 region has the DNA TGTGCCAGCAGTTCAGGGGGTAGAGGTTCACCCCTCCACTTT. Its protein is CASSSGGRGSPLHF.

This clonotype was picked up a small number of times. The chain links TRBV30 to TRBJ2-1; 7 bases agree with TRBD2. Germline values: CDR1 GTSNPN, CDR2 SVGIG (reference sequence). This CDR3 is 11 amino acids long. With V trimmed by 4 bases and J by 14 bases, 8 bases remained unmatched. Here the CDR3 reads CAWTSGVREFF. The CDR3 DNA follows: TGTGCCTGGACCAGCGGGGTCCGGGAGTTCTTC. The full variable domain, rest sourced from reference TRBV30 and TRBJ2-1, is SQTIHQWPATLVQPVGSPLSLECTVEGTSNPNLYWYRQAAGRGLQLLFYSVGIGQISSEVPQNLSASRPQDRQFILSSKKLLLSDSGFYLCAWTSGVREFFGPGTRLTVL.

Ten or more counts support this clonotype. The rearrangement joins TRBV6-5 to TRBJ1-2; D call uncertain. CDR1 MNHEY and CDR2 SVGAGI come from the germline V gene. The CDR3 is 15 amino acids. With 0 bases removed from V and 2 bases from J, the gap between germline ends came to 10 bases. The CDR3 sequence: CASSYSISPNYGYTF. CDR3 nucleotide sequence: TGTGCCAGCAGTTACTCGATTAGCCCAAACTATGGCTACACCTTC.

This clonotype has more than one count but fewer than ten. The chain is built from TRBV20-1 and TRBJ2-5; 9 positions match TRBD1. The germline V gene has CDR1 DFQATT and CDR2 SNEGSKA (reference sequence). The CDR3 is 15 residues long. Trimming cost V 6 bases and J 1 base; bases outside gene matches: 9. CDR3 loop: CSAHPGQGGQETQYF. The DNA of the CDR3 is TGCAGTGCGCACCCGGGACAGGGTGGCCAAGAGACCCAGTACTTC.

The genes are TRBV5-4 and TRBJ2-5; TRBD1 agrees at 8 bases. This CDR3 is 14 amino acids long. Trimming removed 3 bases from V and 5 bases from J; junction bases left unmatched: 6. Germline V gene data show CDR1 as SGHNT and CDR2 as YYREEE (reference sequence). The CDR3 DNA is TGTGCCAGCAGCTCGAGGACAGGGCAGGAGACCCAGTACTTC. Its protein product is CASSSRTGQETQYF. The full variable domain, with the rest looked up from reference TRBV5-4 and TRBJ2-5, is ETGVTQSPTHLIKTRGQQVTLRCSSQSGHNTVSWYQQALGQGPQFIFQYYREEENGRGNFPPRFSGLQFPNYSSELNVNALELDDSALYLCASSSRTGQETQYFGPGTRLLVL.

The genes are TRBV5-1 and TRBJ1-1; 7 positions agree with TRBD1. The CDR3 sequence is 16 residues long. After removal of 4 bases from V and 6 bases from J, the junction contained 15 bases not matched to a gene. Germline lookup yields CDR1 SGHRS and CDR2 YFSETQ. DNA for the CDR3: TGCGCCAGCAGCACCTCAGGACAGGAGAATATGGCTGAAGCTTTCTTT. This gives the protein CASSTSGQENMAEAFF.

V usage is TRBV6-5 and J usage is TRBJ1-4, with D unclear. Looked up from germline, CDR1 is MNHEY and CDR2 is SVGAGI. Between the trimmed V and J ends, which lost 6 bases and 10 bases, there was a span of 9 bases. CDR3 length: 11 amino acids. CDR3 sequence reads: CASRGSGKLFF. In nucleotides, the CDR3 is TGTGCCAGCAGGGGTAGCGGAAAACTGTTTTTT.

The CDR3 loop is CASSSTNNQPQHF. For the CDR3, the DNA is TGTGCCAGCAGTTCCACGAATAATCAGCCCCAGCATTTT. The chain links TRBV2 to TRBJ1-5; D gene uncertain. Germline V gene sequence: CDR1 SNHLY, CDR2 FYNNEI. V was cut by 5 bases and J by 4 bases, with 9 bases left in between. The CDR3 runs 13 residues.

The chain joins TRBV7-3 to TRBJ2-2; 7 positions match TRBD1. V gave up 5 bases and J gave up 4 bases; unmatched junction bases: 4. This CDR3 has 14 residues. From germline, CDR1 is SGHTA and CDR2 FQGTGA. Here the CDR3 reads CASSRTGITGELFF. In nucleotides, the CDR3 is TGTGCCAGCAGCAGGACAGGAATCACCGGGGAGCTGTTTTTT.

This clonotype was observed a handful of times. The chain carries TRBV6-5 and TRBJ1-5; D possibly corresponds to TRBD1 (6 bases). CDR1 and CDR2 (germline): MNHEY, SVGAGI. The CDR3 sequence is 15 residues long. V was cut by 6 bases and J by 5 bases, with 17 bases left in between. The CDR3 protein is CASSLGGPQDQPQHF. The CDR3 nucleotides read TGTGCCAGCAGCCTCGGGGGCCCCCAGGATCAGCCCCAGCATTTT.

This clonotype was detected a few times. The gene calls are TRBV20-1 and TRBJ2-5; TRBD2 matches 14 bases. Germline V gene data show CDR1 as DFQATT and CDR2 as SNEGSKA (reference sequence). V dropped 5 bases and J dropped 2; count of bases not matched to a gene: 4. CDR3 length equals 15 residues. As DNA, the CDR3 is TGCAGTGCTTCTAGACTAGCGGGGGGGCAAGAGACCCAGTACTTC. This gives the protein CSASRLAGGQETQYF.

This rearrangement joins TRBV10-3 to TRBJ2-7, with D perhaps given as TRBD1 or TRBD2 (5 bases each). Germline assignment: CDR1 ENHRY and CDR2 SYGVKD. Trimming left V 6 bases short and J 7 bases short, with 19 bases between. The CDR3 loop spans 14 amino acids. CDR3 in DNA: TGTGCCATCAGATCCGGGACGGACCCTCGTGAGCAGTACTTC. Translating it yields CAIRSGTDPREQYF.

This clonotype was picked up a small number of times. The chain has TRBV5-1 and TRBJ1-1; D may be TRBD1 (6 bases). Germline V CDR1 and CDR2: SGHRS, YFSETQ. Trimming took off 6 bases at V and 1 base at J, with 16 bases between the two ends. The CDR3 sequence is 15 residues long. CDR3 nucleotides: TGCGCCAGCACCCTCCAGGGACACCGGAACACTGAAGCTTTCTTT. As protein: CASTLQGHRNTEAFF.

The sample holds a few counts of this clonotype. V gene TRBV9 combines with J gene TRBJ1-5; 10 positions match TRBD1. The V segment lost 3 bases and the J segment 7 bases; nucleotides outside the gene matches: 4. Germline V lookup: CDR1 SGDLS, CDR2 YYNGEE. The CDR3 contains 14 residues. The CDR3 loop reads CASSAGTGVQPQHF. The CDR3 bases are TGTGCCAGCAGCGCTGGGACAGGGGTCCAGCCCCAGCATTTT.

This clonotype turned up a few times. The CDR3 DNA reads TGTGCCATCAGGCCGGGACAGGGCAATGGCTACACCTTC. It specifies CAIRPGQGNGYTF. The V gene is TRBV10-3, the J gene TRBJ1-2; TRBD1 aligns across 9 bases. Germline V gene sequence: CDR1 ENHRY, CDR2 SYGVKD. This CDR3 has 13 residues. The J segment lost 6 bases and the V segment lost 6 bases, leaving 5 bases of the junction unmatched.

This clonotype was detected only a few times. This chain links TRBV7-2 with TRBJ2-5, with D uncertain. CDR3 size: 13 residues. The germline V gene has CDR1 SGHTA and CDR2 FQGNSA. Trimming took off 8 bases at V and 1 base at J, with 11 bases between the two ends. The CDR3 nucleotides are TGTGCCAGCCGGACGGCGTTCCAAGAGACCCAGTACTTC. It codes for CASRTAFQETQYF.

The chain combines TRBV6-5 with TRBJ2-7; the match to TRBD1 covers 8 bases. V trimming: 7 bases; J trimming: 4 bases; junction bases outside the gene matches: 9. CDR1 is MNHEY and CDR2 is SVGAGI in the germline V gene. The CDR3 runs 14 residues. CDR3 in amino acids: CASKRGQGAYEQYF. The CDR3 DNA follows: TGTGCCAGCAAACGAGGCCAGGGGGCTTACGAGCAGTACTTC.

This clonotype has just one count. As DNA, the CDR3 is TGTGCCAGCACCCTCCCGGGGCTCTATGGCTACACCTTC. Its translation is CASTLPGLYGYTF. The chain is built from TRBV7-9 and TRBJ1-2; maybe TRBD1 (5 bases). Per the germline V gene, CDR1 is SEHNR and CDR2 is FQNEAQ (reference sequence). The CDR3 length is 13 residues. Trimming stripped 7 bases from V and 4 bases from J, with 13 bases between.

The chain joins TRBV20-1 to TRBJ2-5; TRBD2 matches at 14 bases. CDR1 and CDR2 from the germline V gene are DFQATT and SNEGSKA (reference sequence). With 5 bases clipped from V and 1 base from J, the junction kept 12 bases outside the gene matches. There are 18 residues in the CDR3. CDR3 protein: CSAWRTSGGPRAQETQYF. In DNA, the CDR3 is TGCAGTGCTTGGAGGACTAGCGGGGGGCCGAGGGCCCAAGAGACCCAGTACTTC.